This T cell receptor (beta chain) emerged from a study of T cells in Graves' hyperthyroidism and ophthalmopathy. Study results and limitations: Researchers found most expanded thyroid clonotypes above 0.001 in blood as well.

It was RNA transcripts that yielded the amplified TCR beta CDR3 regions. The primer set for the first-round RT-PCR of the TCR CDR3 was HTBI. TCRdb independently ran MiXCR on the multiplex PCR reads; one entry per CDR3 protein. The sample carries more than 450,000 distinct CDR3 sequences, 12% to 15% recorded once. Exclusion of a patient resulted from uncontrolled infection, other autoimmune disease, pregnancy or lactation. Germline V gives CDR1 SQVTM, CDR2 ANQGSEA. This CDR3 has 11 residues. Trimming shortened V by 6 bases and J by 9 bases, and 12 bases separated the two germline ends. This clonotype appeared a few times. The antigen is not known.

V and J are TRBV29-1 and TRBJ2-4; possibly TRBD1 for D (6 bases). The receptor comes from a middle-aged woman with Graves' hyperthyroidism. Specimen: blood. The CDR3 bases are TGCAGCGTGAGGGACATATCCATTCAGTACTTC. As protein: CSVRDISIQYF.